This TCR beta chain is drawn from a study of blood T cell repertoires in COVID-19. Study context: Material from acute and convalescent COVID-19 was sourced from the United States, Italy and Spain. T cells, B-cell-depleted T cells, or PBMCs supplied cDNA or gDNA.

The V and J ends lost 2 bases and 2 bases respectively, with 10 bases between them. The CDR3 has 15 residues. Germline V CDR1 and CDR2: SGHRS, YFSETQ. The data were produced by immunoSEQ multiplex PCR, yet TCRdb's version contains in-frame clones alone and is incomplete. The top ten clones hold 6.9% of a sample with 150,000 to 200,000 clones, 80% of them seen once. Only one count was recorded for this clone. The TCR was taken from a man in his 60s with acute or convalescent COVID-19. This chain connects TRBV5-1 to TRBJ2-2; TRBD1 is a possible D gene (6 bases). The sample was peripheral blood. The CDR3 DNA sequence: TGCGCCAGCAGCTTCCAGGGGACCAACACCGGGGAGCTGTTTTTT. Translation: CASSFQGTNTGELFF.